A single sample gave rise to the 17 T cell receptor beta chains below, sequenced in a study of T cell repertoires in cytomegalovirus infection. Each CDR3 protein gets one entry after TCRdb re-called the reads with MiXCR. The sample shows over 250,000 distinct CDR3 sequences, 22% of them seen only once. No antigen is known for these receptors. The specimen comprised cultured PBMCs, sampled from culture after CMV antigen stimulation. These receptors all stem from a human donor in good health (CMV status not recorded). Some clones in this sample may be carry-over from other donors' samples.

This clonotype was recorded at least ten times. The gene calls are TRBV28 and TRBJ1-1; no firm D call. The CDR3 length is 12 residues. V lost 2 bases and J 5 bases, leaving 6 bases between the germline ends. Germline-derived CDR1 and CDR2 are MDHEN and SYDVKM. The CDR3 DNA sequence: TGTGCCAGCAGTTTAAAGGAAACTGAAGCTTTCTTT. This codes for CASSLKETEAFF. Looking up the rest from reference TRBV28 and TRBJ1-1 gives the full variable domain: DVKVTQSSRYLVKRTGEKVFLECVQDMDHENMFWYRQDPGLGLRLIYFSYDVKMKEKGDIPEGYSVSREKKERFSLILESASTNQTSMYLCASSLKETEAFFGQGTRLTVV.

This clonotype came up a few times. J is TRBJ2-3 and V is TRBV27; 9 nucleotides match TRBD1. CDR1 and CDR2 (germline): MNHEY, SMNVEV (reference sequence). The length of the CDR3 is 15 residues. With 3 bases clipped from V and 6 bases from J, the junction kept 7 bases outside the gene matches. The CDR3 reads CASSLGTGFPDTQYF. CDR3 DNA sequence: TGTGCCAGCAGTTTGGGGACAGGGTTTCCGGATACGCAGTATTTT.

The chain uses TRBV7-8 and TRBJ2-2; 8 bases align to TRBD2. This CDR3 has 15 residues. Germline trimming cut 4 bases from V and 6 bases from J; bases unmatched to any gene: 7. From germline, CDR1 is SGHVS and CDR2 FQNEAQ. The CDR3 spells CASSSPGTRAGELFF. Written as DNA, the CDR3 is TGTGCCAGCAGCTCCCCCGGGACTAGGGCCGGGGAGCTGTTTTTT.

As for this clonotype: The junction differs from germline at one of its ends, possibly a read error. CDR3 loop: CASSTQGDIPYF. Here the CDR3 DNA reads TGTGCCAGCAGTACCCAGGGGGATATTCCGTACTTC. This chain connects TRBV12-3 or TRBV12-4 to TRBJ2-4; 7 nucleotides line up with TRBD1. This CDR3 contains 12 residues.

The chain uses TRBV6-2 or TRBV6-3 and TRBJ1-5, with 7 positions matching TRBD1. The CDR3 is made up of 19 amino acids. Germline V lookup: CDR1 MNHEY, CDR2 SVGEGT. The V gene end was trimmed by 2 bases and the J gene end by 3 bases; junction bases not matched to a gene: 16. The DNA of the CDR3 is TGTGCCAGCAGTTACCCGATTACGGACAGGACAACCCCCAATCAGCCCCAGCATTTT. This translates into CASSYPITDRTTPNQPQHF.

This clonotype was picked up a small number of times. The chain recombines TRBV5-1 with TRBJ1-3; weak D call: TRBD1 (5 bases). This CDR3 spans 15 amino acids. Germline-derived CDR1 and CDR2 are SGHRS and YFSETQ. Trimming took off 3 bases at V and 4 bases at J, with 14 bases between the two ends. The CDR3 reads CASSSERGSGNTIYF. In DNA form, the CDR3 reads TGCGCCAGCAGCTCAGAGAGGGGCTCAGGAAACACCATATATTTT.

This chain links TRBV27 with TRBJ2-7; D uncertain. The germline V and J ends were trimmed by 5 bases and 0 bases, with 11 bases remaining between them. This CDR3 is 14 amino acids long. Germline assignment: CDR1 MNHEY and CDR2 SMNVEV (reference sequence). CDR3 amino acids: CASSQAVSSYEQYF. The CDR3 DNA reads as TGTGCCAGCAGTCAGGCGGTGAGCTCCTACGAGCAGTACTTC.

The chain couples TRBV19 to TRBJ2-7, with D possibly matching TRBD2 (5 bases). Between the trimmed V and J ends, which lost 1 base and 4 bases, there was a span of 8 bases. The CDR3 is 13 amino acids. Germline V lookup: CDR1 LNHDA, CDR2 SQIVND (reference sequence). This CDR3 is CASSIGEGYEQYF. The CDR3 DNA reads as TGTGCCAGTAGTATAGGAGAGGGATACGAGCAGTACTTC.

This clonotype was seen only a few times. The V gene is TRBV20-1, the J gene TRBJ2-1, with TRBD1 identical over 9 bases. With 6 bases clipped from V and 4 bases from J, the junction kept 7 bases outside the gene matches. CDR1 is DFQATT and CDR2 is SNEGSKA in the germline V gene (reference sequence). The CDR3 runs to 14 residues. The CDR3 loop is CSARQGEGYNEQFF. The CDR3 DNA reads TGCAGTGCCCGACAGGGGGAAGGGTACAATGAGCAGTTCTTC.

The chain joins TRBV20-1 to TRBJ2-3; possible D gene TRBD1, 6 bases. CDR1 and CDR2 from the germline V gene are DFQATT and SNEGSKA (reference sequence). The CDR3 runs to 15 residues. Trimming took off 5 bases at V and 3 bases at J, with 18 bases between the two ends. CDR3 region: CSAPDSAQGTDTQYF. The CDR3 coding sequence is TGCAGTGCTCCGGACAGCGCACAGGGTACAGATACGCAGTATTTT.

This clonotype occurred a few times. The chain has TRBV13 and TRBJ1-2, with 8 bases that match TRBD1. The CDR3 contains 13 residues. CDR1 and CDR2 (germline): PRHDT, FYEKMQ (reference sequence). The V and J ends lost 0 bases and 9 bases, in that order; junction bases with no gene match: 3. The CDR3 protein is CASSLGRGLSYTF. The CDR3 DNA reads as TGTGCCAGCAGCTTAGGCAGGGGGCTGAGCTACACCTTC. Complete variable domain (other parts from reference TRBV13 and TRBJ1-2): AAGVIQSPRHLIKEKRETATLKCYPIPRHDTVYWYQQGPGQDPQFLISFYEKMQSDKGSIPDRFSAQQFSDYHSELNMSSLELGDSALYFCASSLGRGLSYTFGSGTRLTVV.

The rearrangement links TRBV30 to TRBJ2-5; D ambiguous. This CDR3 is 12 amino acids long. V lost 7 bases and J 5 bases, leaving 14 bases between the germline ends. Germline V gene lookup returns CDR1 GTSNPN and CDR2 SVGIG (reference sequence). The CDR3 here is CASSVGWETQYF. CDR3 bases: TGTGCCTCAAGTGTAGGGTGGGAGACCCAGTACTTC. Variable domain in full (rest from reference TRBV30 and TRBJ2-5): SQTIHQWPATLVQPVGSPLSLECTVEGTSNPNLYWYRQAAGRGLQLLFYSVGIGQISSEVPQNLSASRPQDRQFILSSKKLLLSDSGFYLCASSVGWETQYFGPGTRLLVL.

At least ten counts were recorded for this clonotype. V and J are TRBV7-9 and TRBJ1-4; TRBD1 might be the D (5 bases). V lost 7 bases to trimming and J lost 6 bases, with 18 bases between them. Germline CDR1 is SEHNR and CDR2 is FQNEAQ (reference sequence). The CDR3 contains 15 residues. The CDR3 is CASTQARGGDEKLFF. The DNA of the CDR3 is TGTGCCAGCACACAAGCTCGGGGAGGGGATGAAAAACTGTTTTTT.

This clonotype has only a few counts. The gene calls are TRBV5-1 and TRBJ1-1; D is unclear. V lost 4 bases to trimming and J lost 5 bases, with 12 bases between them. The CDR3 runs 13 residues. Germline CDR1 SGHRS, CDR2 YFSETQ. The CDR3 coding sequence is TGCGCCAGCAGCGCTATTGTGGGGACTGAAGCTTTCTTT. It is translated as CASSAIVGTEAFF.

This clonotype has only a few counts. This chain links TRBV11-2 with TRBJ2-7, with D perhaps assigned TRBD1 or TRBD2 (5 bases each). V lost 5 bases, J lost 4 bases, and 12 bases lay in between. The germline V gene has CDR1 SGHAT and CDR2 FQNNGV. This CDR3 region has 13 residues. In nucleotides, the CDR3 is TGTGCCAGCAGCGCCGGGACGCTTTACGAGCAGTACGTC. It is translated as CASSAGTLYEQYV.

The chain recombines TRBV24-1 with TRBJ2-3; a possible D gene is TRBD1 (6 bases). CDR3 length: 18 amino acids. V was trimmed by 0 bases and J by 0 bases, leaving 15 bases between them. Germline V gene sequence: CDR1 KGHDR, CDR2 SFDVKD. In DNA, the CDR3 is TGTGCCACCAGTGATTTGCCGGGACATGGAGCTAGCACAGATACGCAGTATTTT. Residues: CATSDLPGHGASTDTQYF.

This chain joins TRBV7-2 and TRBJ2-5, with D uncertain. CDR1 SGHTA and CDR2 FQGNSA come from the germline V gene. CDR3 length equals 15 residues. V lost 5 bases to trimming and J lost 5 bases, with 18 bases between them. In DNA, the CDR3 is TGTGCCAGCAGCGATCTAGACGGATTGGGGGAGACCCAGTACTTC. As protein: CASSDLDGLGETQYF.